Given below is one TCR beta chain in context. Its antigen is as yet unknown. The same CDR3 also results from other DNA sequences found in this sample. These data originate in a study of cytomegalovirus exposure and HLA in healthy donors. Study outcomes and limitations: Several of the most significant clusters appeared, in a later analysis, to be linked to common viral pathogens. Some V segments, TRBV6-2 and TRBV6-3 among them, were indistinguishable and were therefore excluded.

In the PCR, 60 Vbeta and 13 Jbeta primers were used. Sequencing was performed with immunoSEQ multiplex PCR; in TCRdb, only in-frame clones are kept and a portion is missing. Of 120,000 or so clones listed, more than 60% are singletons. CDR1 is SGHNT and CDR2 is YYREEE in the germline V gene (reference sequence). The CDR3 extends over 16 amino acids. Trimming took 0 bases from V and 0 from J; bases not matched to a gene: 5. This receptor was identified in a man younger than 40 in good health and CMV-seronegative. Sequenced: PBMCs. The rearrangement links TRBV5-4 to TRBJ1-2, with 7 bases aligning to TRBD1. The CDR3 DNA reads TGTGCCAGCAGCTTGGCCCGACAGGGAGCTAACTATGGCTACACCTTC. This codes for CASSLARQGANYGYTF.